This T cell receptor beta chain was obtained from a study of blood T cells in healthy people across ages. Broader study findings: Both naive CD4+ cell counts and diversity were greater in long-lived donors than in aged donors.

Combining a sample-barcoded 5' primer with a J-beta primer mix, a second PCR ran for roughly 7 to 11 cycles. TCRdb independently ran MiXCR on the 5' RACE reads; one entry per CDR3 protein. The repertoire holds 850,000 to 1,100,000 distinct CDR3 sequences, around two fifths seen once, with 10% to 15% in the top ten. This clonotype has more than one count but fewer than ten. Its specificity is unknown. Trimming removed 1 base at V and 10 bases at J, with 4 bases between. The CDR3 is made up of 11 amino acids. CDR1 and CDR2 from the germline V gene are LGHDT and YNNKEL (reference sequence). This TCR was sampled from a man aged 18 to 29 in good health. The sequenced sample consisted of blood. The chain couples TRBV3-1 to TRBJ2-2; no definite D call. CDR3 DNA sequence: TGTGCCAGCAGCCAAGTCCAGGAGCTGTTTTTT. The encoded protein is CASSQVQELFF.